This T cell receptor beta chain stems from a study of shared clonotypes between healthy human individuals. Trimming at V came to 7 bases and at J to 2 bases, leaving 8 bases not matched to a gene. The germline gives CDR1 LNHDA, CDR2 SQIVND (reference sequence). The CDR3 length is 14 residues. Using immunoSEQ multiplex PCR, the repertoire was profiled, and TCRdb retains in-frame clones only, with some absent. The sample carries some 530,000 clones, roughly 80% recorded once. Sequencing was performed on PBMCs. The chain uses TRBV19 and TRBJ2-7; 7 bases fit TRBD1. This clonotype was sampled from a woman aged 40 to 55 in good health. Some clones in this sample may be carry-over from other donors' samples. CDR3 amino acids: CASTLGTAPYEQYF. The CDR3 coding sequence is TGTGCCAGTACTCTTGGGACAGCCCCCTACGAGCAGTACTTC.